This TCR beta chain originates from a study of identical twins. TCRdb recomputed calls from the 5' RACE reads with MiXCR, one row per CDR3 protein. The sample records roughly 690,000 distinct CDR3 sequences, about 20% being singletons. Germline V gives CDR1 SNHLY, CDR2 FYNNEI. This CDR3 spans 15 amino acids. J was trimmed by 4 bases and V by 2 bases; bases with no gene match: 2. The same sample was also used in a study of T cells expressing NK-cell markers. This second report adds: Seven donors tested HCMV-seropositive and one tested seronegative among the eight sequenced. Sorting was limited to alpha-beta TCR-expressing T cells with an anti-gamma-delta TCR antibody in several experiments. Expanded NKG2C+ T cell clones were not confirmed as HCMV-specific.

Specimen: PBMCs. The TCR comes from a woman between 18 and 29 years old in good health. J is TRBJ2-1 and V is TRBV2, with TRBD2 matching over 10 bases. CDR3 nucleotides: TGTGCCAGCAGTGAACTAGCGGGAGTTTACAATGAGCAGTTCTTC. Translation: CASSELAGVYNEQFF.